The source of this TCR beta chain is a study of response to subunit inactivated influenza vaccine. TCRdb used MiXCR to reprocess the RT-PCR reads, holding one entry per CDR3 protein. Here the sample spans roughly 460,000 distinct CDR3 sequences, approximately 11% being singletons. This CDR3 region has 15 residues. CDR1 and CDR2 (germline): KGHSH, LQKENI. V lost 4 bases and J lost 5, with 15 bases in between. General study findings and limits: Authors proposed each seasonal influenza vaccination draws in few new T cells.

This clonotype was observed a handful of times. Antigen specificity is unknown. The chain couples TRBV18 to TRBJ2-1; D is ambiguous. This sample comprised PBMCs from blood, obtained around seven weeks after vaccination. This TCR was recovered from a man in his forties or fifties who received an inactivated influenza vaccine. The CDR3 region has the DNA TGTGCCAGCTCACAAACCAGTATTACCAACAATGAGCAGTTCTTC. It encodes CASSQTSITNNEQFF.